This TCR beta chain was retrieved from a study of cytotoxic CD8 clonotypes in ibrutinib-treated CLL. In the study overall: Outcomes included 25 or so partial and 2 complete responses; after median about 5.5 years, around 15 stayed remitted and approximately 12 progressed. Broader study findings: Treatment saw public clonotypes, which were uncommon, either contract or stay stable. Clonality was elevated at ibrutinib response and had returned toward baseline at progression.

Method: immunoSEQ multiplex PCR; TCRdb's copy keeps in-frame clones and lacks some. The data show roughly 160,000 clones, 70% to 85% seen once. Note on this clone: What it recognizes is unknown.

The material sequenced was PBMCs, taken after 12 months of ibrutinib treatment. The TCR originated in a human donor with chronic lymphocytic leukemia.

The CDR3 DNA reads as TGTGCCAGCATGGTAGCGGGATCCTACGAGCAGTACTTC. Protein sequence: CASMVAGSYEQYF. The chain carries TRBV2 and TRBJ2-7; 8 bases are shared with TRBD2. Per the germline V gene, CDR1 is SNHLY and CDR2 is FYNNEI. The CDR3 contains 13 residues. Losses at the gene ends were 7 bases for V and 1 base for J; bases not matched to a gene: 3.